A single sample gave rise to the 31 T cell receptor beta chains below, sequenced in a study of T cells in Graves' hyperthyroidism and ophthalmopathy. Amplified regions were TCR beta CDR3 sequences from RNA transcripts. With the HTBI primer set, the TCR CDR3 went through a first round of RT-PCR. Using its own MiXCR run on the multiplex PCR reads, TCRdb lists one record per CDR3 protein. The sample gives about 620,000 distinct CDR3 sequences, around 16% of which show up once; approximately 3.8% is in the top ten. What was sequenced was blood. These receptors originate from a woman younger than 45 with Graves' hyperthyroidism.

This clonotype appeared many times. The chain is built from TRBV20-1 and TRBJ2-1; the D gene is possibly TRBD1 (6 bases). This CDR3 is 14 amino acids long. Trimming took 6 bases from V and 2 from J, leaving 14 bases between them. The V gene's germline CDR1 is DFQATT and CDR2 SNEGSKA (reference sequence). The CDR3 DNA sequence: TGCAGTGCCAGCAGGGGCCTTCCCTACAATGAGCAGTTCTTC. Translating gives CSASRGLPYNEQFF.

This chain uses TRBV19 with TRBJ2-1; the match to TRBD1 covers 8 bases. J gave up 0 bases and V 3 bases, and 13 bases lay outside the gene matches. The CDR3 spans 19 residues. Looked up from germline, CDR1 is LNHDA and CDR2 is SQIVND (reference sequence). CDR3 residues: CASSIFGTGLIPSYNEQFF. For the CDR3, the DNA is TGTGCCAGTAGTATCTTTGGGACAGGCCTTATCCCCTCCTACAATGAGCAGTTCTTC.

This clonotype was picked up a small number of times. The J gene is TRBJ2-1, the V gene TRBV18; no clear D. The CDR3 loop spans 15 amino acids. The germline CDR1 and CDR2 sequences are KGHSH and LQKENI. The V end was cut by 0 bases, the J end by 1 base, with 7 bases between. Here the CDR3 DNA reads TGTGCCAGCTCACCACCCTTGGTATCCTACAATGAGCAGTTCTTC. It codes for CASSPPLVSYNEQFF.

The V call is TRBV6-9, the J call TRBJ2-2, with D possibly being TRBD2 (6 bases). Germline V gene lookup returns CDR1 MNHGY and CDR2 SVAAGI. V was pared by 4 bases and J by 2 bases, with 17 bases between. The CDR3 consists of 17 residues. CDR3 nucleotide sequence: TGTGCCAGCAGTTGCTCGTCTGTGGAGGGTAACACCGGGGAGCTGTTTTTT. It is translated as CASSCSSVEGNTGELFF.

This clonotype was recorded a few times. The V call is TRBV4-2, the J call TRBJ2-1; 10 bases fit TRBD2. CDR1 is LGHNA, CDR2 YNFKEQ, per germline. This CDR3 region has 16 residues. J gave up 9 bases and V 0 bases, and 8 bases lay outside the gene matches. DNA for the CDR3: TGTGCCAGCAGCCAAGATGGGACTAGCGTTTCTGGTGAGCAGTTCTTC. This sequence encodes CASSQDGTSVSGEQFF.

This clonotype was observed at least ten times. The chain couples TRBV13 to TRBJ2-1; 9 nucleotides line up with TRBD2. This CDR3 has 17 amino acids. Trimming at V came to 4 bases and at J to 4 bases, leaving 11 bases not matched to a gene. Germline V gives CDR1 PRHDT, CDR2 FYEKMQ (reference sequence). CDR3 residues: CASSSPLSGRIYNEQFF. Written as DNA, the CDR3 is TGTGCCAGCAGCTCACCCCTGAGCGGGAGGATATACAATGAGCAGTTCTTC.

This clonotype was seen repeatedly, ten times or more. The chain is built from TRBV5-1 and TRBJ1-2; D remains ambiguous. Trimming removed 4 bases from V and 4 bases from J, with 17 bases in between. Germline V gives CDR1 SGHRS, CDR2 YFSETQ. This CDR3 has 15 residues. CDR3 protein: CASSGRVELLYGYTF. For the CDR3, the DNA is TGCGCCAGCAGCGGGAGGGTGGAACTCCTCTATGGCTACACCTTC.

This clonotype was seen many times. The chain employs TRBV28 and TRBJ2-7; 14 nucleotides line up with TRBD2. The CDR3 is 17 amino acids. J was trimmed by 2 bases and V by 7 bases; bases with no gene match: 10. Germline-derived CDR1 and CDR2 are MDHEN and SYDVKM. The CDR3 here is CASNGIGTSGRTYEQYF. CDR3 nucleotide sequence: TGTGCCAGCAATGGAATCGGGACTAGCGGGAGAACCTACGAGCAGTACTTC. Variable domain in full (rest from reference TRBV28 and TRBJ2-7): DVKVTQSSRYLVKRTGEKVFLECVQDMDHENMFWYRQDPGLGLRLIYFSYDVKMKEKGDIPEGYSVSREKKERFSLILESASTNQTSMYLCASNGIGTSGRTYEQYFGPGTRLTVT.

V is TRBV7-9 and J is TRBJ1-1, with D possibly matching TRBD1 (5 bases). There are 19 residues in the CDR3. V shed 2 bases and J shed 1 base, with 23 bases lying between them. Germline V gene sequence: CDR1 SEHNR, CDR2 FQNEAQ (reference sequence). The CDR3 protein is CASSLMSWGRVSGNTEAFF. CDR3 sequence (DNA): TGTGCCAGCAGCTTAATGTCCTGGGGGAGGGTTTCCGGGAACACTGAAGCTTTCTTT.

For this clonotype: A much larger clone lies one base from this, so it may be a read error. CDR3 amino acids: CASRTGGDLEKLLF. As DNA, the CDR3 is TGTGCCAGCAGGACAGGGGGCGATCTTGAAAAACTGCTTTTT. V and J are TRBV28 and TRBJ1-4, with 10 bases aligning to TRBD1. CDR3 size: 14 residues. Germline CDR1 MDHEN, CDR2 SYDVKM.

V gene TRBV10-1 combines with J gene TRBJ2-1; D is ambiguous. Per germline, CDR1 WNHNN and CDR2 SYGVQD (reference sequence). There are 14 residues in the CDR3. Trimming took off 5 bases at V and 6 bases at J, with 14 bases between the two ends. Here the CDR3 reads CASSSQKGGNEQFF. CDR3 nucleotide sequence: TGCGCCAGCAGTAGCCAAAAAGGTGGCAATGAGCAGTTCTTC.

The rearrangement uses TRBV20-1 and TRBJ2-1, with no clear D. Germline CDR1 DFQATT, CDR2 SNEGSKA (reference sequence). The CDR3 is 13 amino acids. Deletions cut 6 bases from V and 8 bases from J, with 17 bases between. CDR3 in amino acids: CSARAQERDEQFF. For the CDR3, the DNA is TGCAGTGCCCGAGCCCAGGAACGCGATGAGCAGTTCTTC.

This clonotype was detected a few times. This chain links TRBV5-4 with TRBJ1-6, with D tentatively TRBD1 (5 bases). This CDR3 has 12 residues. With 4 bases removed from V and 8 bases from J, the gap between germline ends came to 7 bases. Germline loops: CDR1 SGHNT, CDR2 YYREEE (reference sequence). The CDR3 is CASSRDYSPLHF. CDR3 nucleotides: TGTGCCAGCAGCCGGGACTATTCACCCCTCCACTTT.

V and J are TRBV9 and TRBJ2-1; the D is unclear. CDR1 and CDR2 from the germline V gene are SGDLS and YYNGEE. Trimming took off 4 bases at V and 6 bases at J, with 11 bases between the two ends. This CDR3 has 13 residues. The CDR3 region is CASSQSRSNEQFF. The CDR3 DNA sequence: TGTGCCAGCAGCCAGAGCAGGTCCAATGAGCAGTTCTTC.

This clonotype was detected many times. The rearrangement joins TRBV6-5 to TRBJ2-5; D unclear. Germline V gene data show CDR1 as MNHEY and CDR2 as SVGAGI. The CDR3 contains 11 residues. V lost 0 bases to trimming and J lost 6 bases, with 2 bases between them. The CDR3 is CASSYSQTQYF. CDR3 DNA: TGTGCCAGCAGTTACTCCCAGACCCAGTACTTC.

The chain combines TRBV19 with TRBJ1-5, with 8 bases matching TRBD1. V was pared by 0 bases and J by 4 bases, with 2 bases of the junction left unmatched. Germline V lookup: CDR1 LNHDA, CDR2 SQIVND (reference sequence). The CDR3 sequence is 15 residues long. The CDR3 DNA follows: TGTGCCAGTAGTATAGATGGACAGGGAAATCAGCCCCAGCATTTT. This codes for CASSIDGQGNQPQHF.

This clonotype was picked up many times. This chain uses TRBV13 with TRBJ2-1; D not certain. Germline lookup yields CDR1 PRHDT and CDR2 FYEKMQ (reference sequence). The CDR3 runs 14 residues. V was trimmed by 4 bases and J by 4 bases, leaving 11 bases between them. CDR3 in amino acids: CASSSTPGYNEQFF. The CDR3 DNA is TGTGCCAGCAGCTCAACACCAGGATACAATGAGCAGTTCTTC.

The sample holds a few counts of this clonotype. CDR3 amino acids: CASSLVGGRGRDYEQYF. CDR3 DNA: TGTGCCAGCAGCTTAGTGGGGGGCCGCGGGAGGGACTACGAGCAGTACTTC. The rearrangement uses TRBV7-9 and TRBJ2-7; 9 bases line up with TRBD2. Germline CDR1 and CDR2: SEHNR and FQNEAQ (reference sequence). The CDR3 has 17 amino acids. Germline trimming cut 1 base from V and 3 bases from J; bases unmatched to any gene: 10.

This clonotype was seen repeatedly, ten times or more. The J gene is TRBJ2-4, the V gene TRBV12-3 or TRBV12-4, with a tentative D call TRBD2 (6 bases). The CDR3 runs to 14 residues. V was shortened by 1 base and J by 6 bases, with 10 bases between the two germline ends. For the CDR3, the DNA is TGTGCCAGCAGTTTAGGGGTGACTAGAAACATTCAGTACTTC. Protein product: CASSLGVTRNIQYF.

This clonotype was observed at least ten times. CDR3 region: CASSSPAAGRNEQFF. The CDR3 nucleotides read TGTGCCAGCAGTTCCCCCGCAGCGGGTCGTAATGAGCAGTTCTTC. The chain employs TRBV28 and TRBJ2-1; a possible D gene is TRBD2 (6 bases). Per germline, CDR1 MDHEN and CDR2 SYDVKM. V was shortened by 4 bases and J by 7 bases, with 17 bases between the two germline ends. This CDR3 is 15 amino acids long.

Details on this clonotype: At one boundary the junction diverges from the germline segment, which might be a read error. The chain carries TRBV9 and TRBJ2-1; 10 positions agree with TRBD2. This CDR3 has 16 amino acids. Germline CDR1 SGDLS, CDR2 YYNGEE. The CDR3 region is CASDSGRGGPYSEQFF. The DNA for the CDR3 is TGTGCCAGCGACAGCGGGAGGGGGGGCCCCTACAGTGAGCAGTTCTTC.

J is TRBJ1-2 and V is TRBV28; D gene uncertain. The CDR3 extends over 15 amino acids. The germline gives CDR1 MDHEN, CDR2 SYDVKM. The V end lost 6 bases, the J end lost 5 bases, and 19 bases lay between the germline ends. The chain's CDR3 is CASRSYNGVQYGYTF. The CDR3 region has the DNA TGTGCCAGCAGATCCTATAACGGGGTGCAGTATGGCTACACCTTC.

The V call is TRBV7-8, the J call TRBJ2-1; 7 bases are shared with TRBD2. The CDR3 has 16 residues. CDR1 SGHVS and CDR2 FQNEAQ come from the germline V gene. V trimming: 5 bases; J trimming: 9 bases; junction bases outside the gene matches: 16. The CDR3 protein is CASSLLAGAFNSEQFF. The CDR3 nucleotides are TGTGCCAGCAGCCTTCTTGCGGGAGCGTTTAACAGTGAGCAGTTCTTC.

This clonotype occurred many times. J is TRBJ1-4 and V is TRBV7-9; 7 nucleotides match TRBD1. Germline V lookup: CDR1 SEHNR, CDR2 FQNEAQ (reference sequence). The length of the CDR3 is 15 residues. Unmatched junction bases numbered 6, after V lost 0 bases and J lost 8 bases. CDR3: CASSLARQGGEKLFF. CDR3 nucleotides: TGTGCCAGCAGCTTAGCGCGACAGGGCGGGGAAAAACTGTTTTTT.

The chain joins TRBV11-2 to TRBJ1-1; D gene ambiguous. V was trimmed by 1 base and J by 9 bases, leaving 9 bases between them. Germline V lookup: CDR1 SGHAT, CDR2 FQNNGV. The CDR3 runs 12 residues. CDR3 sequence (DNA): TGTGCCAGCAGCTTAGGCCGGACTCAAGCTTTCTTT. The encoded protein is CASSLGRTQAFF.

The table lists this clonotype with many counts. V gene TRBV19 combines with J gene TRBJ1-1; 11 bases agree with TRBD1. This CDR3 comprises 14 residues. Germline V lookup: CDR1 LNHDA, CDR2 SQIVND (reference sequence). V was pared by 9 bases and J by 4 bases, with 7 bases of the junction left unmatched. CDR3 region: CASGGQGAGTEAFF. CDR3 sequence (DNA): TGTGCCAGCGGAGGACAGGGGGCCGGCACTGAAGCTTTCTTT.

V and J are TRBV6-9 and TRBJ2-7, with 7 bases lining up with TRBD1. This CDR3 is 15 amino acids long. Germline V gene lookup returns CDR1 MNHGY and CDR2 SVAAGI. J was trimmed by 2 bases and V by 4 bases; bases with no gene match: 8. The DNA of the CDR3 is TGTGCCAGCAGTTCATCTTTGGACAGGACCTACGAGCAGTACTTC. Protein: CASSSSLDRTYEQYF.

CDR3 sequence: CASSQGALYGEYEQYF. In DNA, the CDR3 is TGTGCCAGCAGCCAGGGGGCTCTCTATGGGGAATACGAGCAGTACTTC. The chain uses TRBV6-1 and TRBJ2-7; 8 nucleotides line up with TRBD1. V shed 6 bases and J 4 bases; nucleotides not matched to a gene: 14. Per the germline V gene, CDR1 is MNHNS and CDR2 is SASEGT. The CDR3 has 16 amino acids.

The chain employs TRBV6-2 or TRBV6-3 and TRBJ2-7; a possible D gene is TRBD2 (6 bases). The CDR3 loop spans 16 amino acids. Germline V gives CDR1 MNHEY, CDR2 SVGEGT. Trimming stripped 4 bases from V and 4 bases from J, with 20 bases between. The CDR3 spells CASSWSKREARYEQYF. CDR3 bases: TGTGCCAGCAGTTGGAGCAAAAGGGAGGCGAGGTACGAGCAGTACTTC.

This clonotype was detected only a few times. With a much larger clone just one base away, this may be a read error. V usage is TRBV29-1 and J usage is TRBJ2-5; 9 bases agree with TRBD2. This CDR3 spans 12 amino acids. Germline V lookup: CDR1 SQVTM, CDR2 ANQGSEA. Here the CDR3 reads CGVPAGGETQYF. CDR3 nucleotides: TGCGGCGTTCCAGCGGGAGGAGAGACCCAGTACTTC. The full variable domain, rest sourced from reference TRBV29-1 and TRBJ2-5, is SAVISQKPSRDICQRGTSLTIQCQVDSQVTMMFWYRQQPGQSLTLIATANQGSEATYESGFVIDKFPISRPNLTFSTLTVSNMSPEDSSIYLCGVPAGGETQYFGPGTRLLVL.

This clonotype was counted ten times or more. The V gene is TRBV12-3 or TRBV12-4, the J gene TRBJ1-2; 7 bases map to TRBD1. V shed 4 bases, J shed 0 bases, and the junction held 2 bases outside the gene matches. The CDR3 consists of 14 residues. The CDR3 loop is CASSSQGANYGYTF. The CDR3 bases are TGTGCCAGCAGTTCTCAGGGGGCTAACTATGGCTACACCTTC.